Reported below is one TCR beta chain. Its matching antigen is unknown. This entry comes from a study of T cell repertoires in cytomegalovirus infection. Background on the study: Public signatures in TCR beta pointed to CMV infection and matching HLA type.

Using its own MiXCR run on the reads, TCRdb lists one record per CDR3 protein. The sample holds approximately 490,000 distinct CDR3 sequences, roughly 12% seen once. Looked up from germline, CDR1 is MNHEY and CDR2 is SMNVEV (reference sequence). V dropped 8 bases and J dropped 1; count of bases not matched to a gene: 4. This CDR3 contains 14 residues. Findings and limits, study-wide: CMV carriers having the relevant HLA were flagged by cumulative public TCR beta family frequency. It was HLA-C-restricted CMV-specific TCR beta clonotypes that dominated the response ex vivo.

This receptor was taken from a human donor in good health (CMV status not recorded). Some clones in this sample may be carry-over from other donors' samples. Sequencing used PBMCs. The genes are TRBV27 and TRBJ2-2; 7 nucleotides line up with TRBD1. The DNA of the CDR3 is TGTGCCAGCTGCCACAGGGGGAACACCGGGGAGCTGTTTTTT. Translation: CASCHRGNTGELFF.